This T cell receptor (beta chain) derives from a study of blood T cell repertoires in COVID-19. Across the study: T cells, B-cell-depleted T cells, or PBMCs supplied cDNA or gDNA.

Trimming pared 4 bases from V and 2 bases from J, leaving 23 bases between. The CDR3 runs to 18 residues. Germline CDR1 and CDR2: MGHRA and YSYEKL. In the original processing: Nucleated cell counts were estimated from reference gene primer amplification. Libraries were prepared by immunoSEQ multiplex PCR; TCRdb keeps only in-frame clonotypes and omits some of them. V and J calls and clone size come straight from that table; D and trimming were deduced from the DNA. The sample contains 150,000 or so clones, less than 90% of which appear only once. Cohort allocation depended upon clinical history that participants reported.

This chain links TRBV4-1 with TRBJ1-2; D might be TRBD1 (6 bases). The sequence derives from a human donor with acute COVID-19. The donor label of this sample is uncertain. Material for sequencing was PBMCs or T cells enriched from blood (not recorded which). The CDR3 region is CASSPIQQGPLLNYGYTF. In DNA, the CDR3 is TGCGCCAGCAGCCCAATACAACAGGGCCCGCTTTTGAACTATGGCTACACCTTC.